The next 32 T cell receptor beta chains were all read from a single sample in a study of T cell responses to AZD1222 COVID-19 vaccine. Profiling relied on immunoSEQ multiplex PCR, and the TCRdb table lists in-frame clones only, not all of them. The sample shows 110,000 to 150,000 clones, just over 90% of them seen only once. Sequencing used peripheral blood, obtained 28 days after the second AZD1222 dose. The receptors come from an adult who received the AZD1222 COVID-19 vaccine.

The V call is TRBV10-3, the J call TRBJ1-5; D is undetermined. This CDR3 region has 16 residues. From germline, CDR1 is ENHRY and CDR2 SYGVKD. V was cut by 3 bases and J by 5 bases, with 17 bases left in between. The CDR3 here is CAISEMEVGRDQPQHF. For the CDR3, the DNA is TGTGCCATCAGTGAAATGGAGGTAGGAAGGGATCAGCCCCAGCATTTT.

V usage is TRBV4-2 and J usage is TRBJ1-1; D possibly corresponds to TRBD1 (5 bases). Germline V lookup: CDR1 LGHNA, CDR2 YNFKEQ. The CDR3 runs 15 residues. The ends were cut back, 0 bases at V and 5 bases at J, with 13 bases in the middle. CDR3 bases: TGTGCCAGCAGCCAAGATTCGGGGGGTCGGACTGAAGCTTTCTTT. This gives the protein CASSQDSGGRTEAFF.

V usage is TRBV18 and J usage is TRBJ2-3; 9 nucleotides agree with TRBD2. The CDR3 length is 15 residues. Germline CDR1 KGHSH, CDR2 LQKENI. V shed 2 bases and J 2 bases; nucleotides not matched to a gene: 2. This chain's CDR3 is CASSPASGNTDTQYF. The CDR3 DNA follows: TGTGCCAGCTCACCAGCTAGCGGGAACACAGATACGCAGTATTTT.

V usage is TRBV5-8 and J usage is TRBJ1-2; D is possibly TRBD1 (5 bases). Germline V gives CDR1 SGHTS, CDR2 YDEGEE. This CDR3 has 15 residues. The germline V and J ends were trimmed by 2 bases and 8 bases, with 19 bases remaining between them. In DNA, the CDR3 is TGTGCCAGCAGCTTACCCGGGACCTTTAGTGGAGGCTACACCTTC. Protein: CASSLPGTFSGGYTF.

The chain employs TRBV20-1 and TRBJ1-5; 7 bases map to TRBD1. The CDR3 extends over 16 amino acids. V was pared by 3 bases and J by 0 bases, with 8 bases of the junction left unmatched. Germline CDR1 reads DFQATT; CDR2 reads SNEGSKA (reference sequence). The CDR3 DNA is TGCAGTGCTAGTAAGGGACAGAGCTATAGCAATCAGCCCCAGCATTTT. This codes for CSASKGQSYSNQPQHF.

This clone was observed a single time. This chain joins TRBV19 and TRBJ2-7; D possibly uses TRBD1 or TRBD2 (5 bases each). Trimming took 2 bases from V and 2 from J, leaving 16 bases between them. The CDR3 totals 16 residues. Germline V gene sequence: CDR1 LNHDA, CDR2 SQIVND (reference sequence). The CDR3 DNA follows: TGTGCCAGTAGTATAAAAGGGACCCCTGCGCCCTACGAGCAGTACTTC. The encoded protein is CASSIKGTPAPYEQYF.

The chain joins TRBV4-2 to TRBJ1-4; D is unclear. Per germline, CDR1 LGHNA and CDR2 YNFKEQ. The CDR3 spans 14 residues. Trimming stripped 2 bases from V and 7 bases from J, with 11 bases between. CDR3 DNA: TGTGCCAGCAGCCAATCTGGACTGGGTGAAAAACTGTTTTTT. Its protein is CASSQSGLGEKLFF.

The chain is built from TRBV5-4 and TRBJ1-2; D perhaps matches TRBD1 (5 bases). The germline gives CDR1 SGHNT, CDR2 YYREEE (reference sequence). Trimming cost V 4 bases and J 8 bases, with 18 bases left between them. This CDR3 comprises 14 residues. CDR3 sequence: CASSRAGPRGGYTF. For the CDR3, the DNA is TGTGCCAGCAGCCGTGCAGGGCCCCGGGGGGGCTACACCTTC. Full variable domain (remainder filled in from reference TRBV5-4 and TRBJ1-2): ETGVTQSPTHLIKTRGQQVTLRCSSQSGHNTVSWYQQALGQGPQFIFQYYREEENGRGNFPPRFSGLQFPNYSSELNVNALELDDSALYLCASSRAGPRGGYTFGSGTRLTVV.

V and J are TRBV5-6 and TRBJ2-2; no clear D. CDR1 SGHDT and CDR2 YYEEEE come from the germline V gene. The CDR3 length is 15 residues. The germline V and J ends were trimmed by 4 bases and 2 bases, with 12 bases remaining between them. The CDR3 sequence is CASSLRLPNTGELFF. The CDR3 DNA follows: TGTGCCAGCAGCCTGCGGTTGCCCAACACCGGGGAGCTGTTTTTT.

V and J are TRBV4-2 and TRBJ2-1; unclear D gene. The CDR3 is 14 amino acids. CDR1 is LGHNA and CDR2 is YNFKEQ in the germline V gene. Trimming shortened V by 0 bases and J by 9 bases, and 12 bases separated the two germline ends. The CDR3 region is CASSQDFLGSEQFF. The DNA for the CDR3 is TGTGCCAGCAGCCAAGATTTCCTGGGATCTGAGCAGTTCTTC.

The chain is built from TRBV9 and TRBJ1-1; unclear D gene. This CDR3 has 13 residues. V dropped 4 bases and J dropped 1 base, with 8 bases sitting between them. Germline lookup yields CDR1 SGDLS and CDR2 YYNGEE. CDR3 sequence: CASSSRWNTEAFF. CDR3 DNA: TGTGCCAGCAGCTCCAGGTGGAACACTGAAGCTTTCTTT. The whole variable domain, filled in from reference TRBV9 and TRBJ1-1, reads DSGVTQTPKHLITATGQRVTLRCSPRSGDLSVYWYQQSLDQGLQFLIQYYNGEERAKGNILERFSAQQFPDLHSELNLSSLELGDSALYFCASSSRWNTEAFFGQGTRLTVV.

Here the CDR3 reads CATSRVTWEGEKLFF. The CDR3 bases are TGTGCCACCAGCAGAGTGACTTGGGAGGGTGAAAAACTGTTTTTT. The chain combines TRBV15 with TRBJ1-4; D not certain. Trimming took off 1 base at V and 7 bases at J, with 13 bases between the two ends. Germline V gene lookup returns CDR1 LNHNV and CDR2 YYDKDF (reference sequence). This CDR3 spans 15 amino acids.

J is TRBJ1-2 and V is TRBV19, with a weak D call TRBD1 (5 bases). The germline CDR1 and CDR2 sequences are LNHDA and SQIVND (reference sequence). CDR3 length: 15 amino acids. V was clipped by 7 bases and J by 2 bases, with 17 bases between them. Here the CDR3 DNA reads TGTGCCAGTAATCACCCCGGGACTTCCAACTATGGCTACACCTTC. This sequence encodes CASNHPGTSNYGYTF.

The chain links TRBV3-1 (or the pseudogene TRBV3-2) to TRBJ1-4; D is uncertain. V was clipped by 0 bases and J by 7 bases, with 15 bases between them. Germline values: CDR1 LGHDT, CDR2 YNNKEL (reference sequence). The CDR3 is 16 residues long. CDR3 nucleotides: TGTGCCAGCAGCCAAGATAACGGCTGGGGAGTTGAAAAACTGTTTTTT. Its protein is CASSQDNGWGVEKLFF.

The V and J genes are TRBV24-1 and TRBJ2-2; D unresolved. V shed 4 bases and J shed 6 bases, with 8 bases lying between them. The CDR3 runs to 13 residues. Germline lookup yields CDR1 KGHDR and CDR2 SFDVKD. The CDR3 loop is CATSDRASGELFF. CDR3 nucleotides: TGTGCCACCAGTGACCGGGCGTCCGGGGAGCTGTTTTTT.

The chain is built from TRBV18 and TRBJ1-5; D gene ambiguous. Trimming stripped 3 bases from V and 5 bases from J, with 8 bases between. The CDR3 has 13 residues. Germline lookup yields CDR1 KGHSH and CDR2 LQKENI. CDR3 nucleotides: TGTGCCAGCTCACCGGGTTTCGATCAGCCCCAGCATTTT. This encodes CASSPGFDQPQHF.

The J gene is TRBJ1-1, the V gene TRBV5-3; D possibly corresponds to TRBD1 (6 bases). Being an ORF, TRBV5-3 has a function that is uncertain. Trimming removed 4 bases at V and 6 bases at J, with 19 bases between. This CDR3 has 15 amino acids. The CDR3 protein is CARSSLADRKAEAFF. CDR3 sequence (DNA): TGTGCCAGAAGCAGCCTTGCCGACAGGAAGGCTGAAGCTTTCTTT.

This chain joins TRBV5-4 and TRBJ2-1; D not resolved. Trimming stripped 0 bases from V and 14 bases from J, with 15 bases between. The CDR3 has 13 residues. The germline gives CDR1 SGHNT, CDR2 YYREEE (reference sequence). CDR3 protein: CASSLDRSPREFF. The CDR3 region has the DNA TGTGCCAGCAGCTTGGACCGGTCCCCAAGGGAGTTCTTC.

This sequence joins TRBV12-5 and TRBJ1-1; weak D call: TRBD1 (6 bases). This CDR3 region has 15 residues. CDR1 and CDR2 from the germline V gene are LGHNT and FRNRAP. V dropped 4 bases and J dropped 1 base, with 13 bases sitting between them. Written as DNA, the CDR3 is TGTGCTAGTGGTTCGCCAGGACAGACGAACACTGAAGCTTTCTTT. As protein: CASGSPGQTNTEAFF.

The rearrangement joins TRBV6-5 to TRBJ1-1; D unclear. CDR3 size: 14 residues. The V gene's germline CDR1 is MNHEY and CDR2 SVGAGI. Trimming removed 2 bases from V and 3 bases from J, with 10 bases in between. The CDR3 bases are TGTGCCAGCAGTTACGAGCATACGGACACTGAAGCTTTCTTT. Translating gives CASSYEHTDTEAFF.

The chain uses TRBV30 and TRBJ1-2, with D possibly being TRBD1 (5 bases). Germline V gene lookup returns CDR1 GTSNPN and CDR2 SVGIG (reference sequence). Trimming removed 0 bases from V and 0 bases from J, with 11 bases in between. This CDR3 is built from 15 residues. The CDR3 region has the DNA TGTGCCTGGAGTGTCGGGGGGAACTCTAACTATGGCTACACCTTC. Its protein product is CAWSVGGNSNYGYTF.

This clone was seen only once. The V call is TRBV2, the J call TRBJ1-2, with a weak D call TRBD1 (5 bases). Deletions cut 1 base from V and 8 bases from J, with 14 bases between. CDR1 is SNHLY, CDR2 FYNNEI, per germline. The CDR3 totals 14 residues. In DNA form, the CDR3 reads TGTGCCAGCAGTGAAGAAAAGACAGCCGCAGGCTACACCTTC. This sequence encodes CASSEEKTAAGYTF.

The chain combines TRBV3-1 (or the pseudogene TRBV3-2) with TRBJ2-5, with a weak D call TRBD2 (6 bases). V lost 1 base, J lost 5 bases, and 17 bases lay in between. The CDR3 is 16 amino acids. Germline V gene sequence: CDR1 LGHDT, CDR2 YNNKEL (reference sequence). The CDR3 DNA is TGTGCCAGCAGCCAAGGGGCGGGCGCGGCGGGGGAGACCCAGTACTTC. This encodes CASSQGAGAAGETQYF.

This sequence joins TRBV9 and TRBJ1-4; 9 bases are a match to TRBD1. The CDR3 length is 15 residues. V lost 3 bases and J lost 5; bases outside the gene matches: 5. CDR1 SGDLS and CDR2 YYNGEE come from the germline V gene. Here the CDR3 DNA reads TGTGCCAGCAGCGCCACCGGGACAGGGAATGAAAAACTGTTTTTT. This encodes CASSATGTGNEKLFF.

This clone was picked up one time. This rearrangement joins TRBV29-1 to TRBJ1-2; 10 positions match TRBD1. The germline V gene encodes CDR1 SQVTM and CDR2 ANQGSEA. This CDR3 spans 13 amino acids. V lost 4 bases and J lost 7; bases outside the gene matches: 6. The DNA of the CDR3 is TGCAGCGTTGCCGGACAGGGGGGTGGTGGCTACACCTTC. Amino acid sequence: CSVAGQGGGGYTF.

This chain connects TRBV5-4 to TRBJ1-3, with unresolved D. Trimming cost V 2 bases and J 4 bases, with 10 bases left between them. The germline V gene has CDR1 SGHNT and CDR2 YYREEE (reference sequence). This CDR3 contains 14 residues. The CDR3 DNA sequence: TGTGCCAGCAGCTTCGGGGTAAACGGAAACACCATATATTTT. Translating gives CASSFGVNGNTIYF.

The rearrangement uses TRBV27 and TRBJ1-1; maybe TRBD1 (5 bases). CDR1 is MNHEY and CDR2 is SMNVEV in the germline V gene (reference sequence). CDR3 length: 13 amino acids. Trimming removed 2 bases at V and 3 bases at J, with 7 bases between. CDR3 in amino acids: CASSLRGDTEAFF. The CDR3 region has the DNA TGTGCCAGCAGTTTACGAGGGGACACTGAAGCTTTCTTT.

This chain connects TRBV19 to TRBJ1-5, with D uncertain. V was clipped by 1 base and J by 5 bases, with 9 bases between them. The CDR3 runs to 14 residues. Per germline, CDR1 LNHDA and CDR2 SQIVND (reference sequence). The CDR3 protein is CASSIAGLYQPQHF. As DNA, the CDR3 is TGTGCCAGTAGTATAGCGGGGTTGTATCAGCCCCAGCATTTT.

The V call is TRBV5-4, the J call TRBJ2-1, with D possibly matching TRBD1 (5 bases). The CDR3 sequence is 15 residues long. Trimming removed 4 bases from V and 5 bases from J, with 16 bases in between. The germline CDR1 and CDR2 sequences are SGHNT and YYREEE (reference sequence). The CDR3 bases are TGTGCCAGCAGCCGACCCAGCAGGGTCGACAATGAGCAGTTCTTC. It specifies CASSRPSRVDNEQFF.

Only a few counts were recorded for this clone. The rearrangement joins TRBV2 to TRBJ2-5; D remains ambiguous. The length of the CDR3 is 12 residues. V dropped 4 bases and J dropped 1 base, with 4 bases sitting between them. The germline V gene has CDR1 SNHLY and CDR2 FYNNEI. The CDR3, as DNA: TGTGCCAGCAGTGTTATCCAAGAGACCCAGTACTTC. Translating it yields CASSVIQETQYF. Based on the CDR3 plus reference TRBV2 and TRBJ2-5, the full variable domain is EPEVTQTPSHQVTQMGQEVILRCVPISNHLYFYWYRQILGQKVEFLVSFYNNEISEKSEIFDDQFSVERPDGSNFTLKIRSTKLEDSAMYFCASSVIQETQYFGPGTRLLVL.

The chain uses TRBV3-1 (or the pseudogene TRBV3-2) and TRBJ2-7; possibly TRBD1 for D (5 bases). Germline V gene data show CDR1 as LGHDT and CDR2 as YNNKEL (reference sequence). This CDR3 contains 14 residues. Trimming cost V 1 base and J 1 base, with 8 bases left between them. For the CDR3, the DNA is TGTGCCAGCAGCCAAGCGACAGCGTCCTACGAGCAGTACTTC. Protein sequence: CASSQATASYEQYF.

J is TRBJ1-1 and V is TRBV19; D is unclear. This CDR3 is 12 amino acids long. The germline V and J ends were trimmed by 7 bases and 7 bases, with 13 bases remaining between them. Germline-derived CDR1 and CDR2 are LNHDA and SQIVND (reference sequence). CDR3 coding DNA: TGTGCCAGTAAAGAGCGCACCCATGAAGCTTTCTTT. Amino acid sequence: CASKERTHEAFF.